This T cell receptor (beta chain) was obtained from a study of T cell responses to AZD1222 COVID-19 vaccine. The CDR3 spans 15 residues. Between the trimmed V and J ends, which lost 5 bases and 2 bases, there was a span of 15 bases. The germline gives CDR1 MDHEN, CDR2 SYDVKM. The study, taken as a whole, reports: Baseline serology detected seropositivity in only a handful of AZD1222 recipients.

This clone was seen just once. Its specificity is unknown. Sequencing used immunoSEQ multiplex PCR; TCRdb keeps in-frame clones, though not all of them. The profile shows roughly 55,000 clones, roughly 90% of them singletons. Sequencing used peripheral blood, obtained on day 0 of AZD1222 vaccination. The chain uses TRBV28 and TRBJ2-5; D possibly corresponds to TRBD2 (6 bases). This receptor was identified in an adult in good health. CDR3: CASSPPGTLQETQYF. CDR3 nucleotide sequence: TGTGCCAGCAGTCCGCCTGGGACTCTGCAAGAGACCCAGTACTTC.